This T cell receptor beta chain was obtained from a study of regulatory T cells in long-lasting Graves disease (dated by TCRdb to the early 2020s). Background for the entire study: Persistent Graves' disease was defined as persistently positive TSH receptor autoantibodies together with antithyroid drug treatment for over 5 years. This study used TCR sequencing and RNA sequencing of peripheral blood to compare persistent Graves' disease patients against newly diagnosed Graves' disease patients. The study was conducted in China and was registered as a clinical trial. A total of 33 samples were covered by TCR sequencing, comprising 13 persistent and approximately 20 newly diagnosed Graves' disease patients. Persistent Graves' disease patients in the clinical cohort had taken antithyroid drugs for 9 to 11 years on average. Broad study findings and their caveats: Persistent patients shared more public clonotypes among themselves (approximately 2,500) than newly diagnosed patients did (approximately 970). The authors noted that the small sample size was a limitation that may lower accuracy. The study examined only peripheral blood because the primary lesion, thyroid tissue, could not be accessed. Sequencing and analysis were restricted to the TCR beta chain. Preferential use of TRBV28, TRBJ1-2 and TRBJ2-5 was observed in persistent disease, whereas TRBV20-1 and TRBJ2-1 were favored in newly diagnosed disease. Compared with newly diagnosed patients, persistent Graves' disease patients had lower TCR Shannon entropy and fewer highly expanded clones, which suggests clonal expansion.

The library was produced with multiplex PCR. Instrument on record: Illumina HiSeq 4000. CDR3 regions were amplified by Arm-PCR with iRepertoire HTBI primers to construct TCR beta libraries. PCR products were gel purified before sequencing. In the source study's methods: Gene usage analysis of CDR3 amino acid clonotypes used the 50 to 70 TRBV and 14 to 15 TRBJ segments found across samples. Filtered high-quality paired reads were merged into contigs using COPE and FqMerger. BLAST was used to align contigs to IMGT TRBV, TRBD and TRBJ reference genes, with CDR3 defined following IMGT. Any clonotype with a frequency above 0.1% was counted as a highly expanded clone. Repertoire diversity was measured by Shannon entropy, and V-J evenness by the Gini coefficient. Clonotypes shared by more than one individual were considered public. TCRdb itself trimmed the public reads at Q25 with fastp, ran MiXCR and retained productive beta chains. CDR3 protein sequences are deduplicated, and each keeps its most common genes and DNA. The authors' filters were not applied to this entry. The sample contains roughly 430,000 distinct CDR3 sequences, around 20% of them found a single time. Clones ranked in the top ten supply more than 13% of the sample.

The time point label here, explained by the study, means: persistent/refractory GD, antithyroid drugs over 5 years with positive TRAb. For both TCR sequencing and RNA sequencing, RNA was extracted from PBMCs using TRIzol. Graves' disease was diagnosed according to American Thyroid Association guidelines. Patients for the study were recruited at an endocrinology department in Xi'an, China. From each patient, around 8.3 milliliters of peripheral blood was collected into an EDTA anticoagulant tube. Ficoll Paque Plus density gradient separation was used to isolate PBMCs, and no additional T cell sorting was done. An Agilent 2100 Bioanalyzer and agarose gel were used to check RNA quality, while a NanoDrop 2000 measured RNA concentration. On this clonotype itself: Its recognized antigen is unknown. No per-base quality is available; no much larger clone lies one base away.

The germline V gene sets CDR1 to MGHRA and CDR2 to YSYEKL. For this chain, trimming is 3 bases at the V end and 3 bases at the J end, and the number of junction bases without a gene match is 14. The CDR3 sequence holds 18 residues, the cysteine and phenylalanine included. Only CDR3 DNA remains: 54 bases, in frame from the first base. The sample in question was peripheral blood mononuclear cells (PBMCs), obtained when the disease was refractory, from a patient treated with antithyroid drugs. The receptor's source is a female donor with Graves disease. The rearrangement joined TRBV4-1 to TRBJ1-2, and 9 junctional nucleotides match TRBD1. The CDR3 region reads CASSQGGQGEFLYYGYTF. The nucleotide sequence reads TGCGCCAGCAGCCAGGGGGGACAGGGAGAATTTTTATACTATGGCTACACCTTC.